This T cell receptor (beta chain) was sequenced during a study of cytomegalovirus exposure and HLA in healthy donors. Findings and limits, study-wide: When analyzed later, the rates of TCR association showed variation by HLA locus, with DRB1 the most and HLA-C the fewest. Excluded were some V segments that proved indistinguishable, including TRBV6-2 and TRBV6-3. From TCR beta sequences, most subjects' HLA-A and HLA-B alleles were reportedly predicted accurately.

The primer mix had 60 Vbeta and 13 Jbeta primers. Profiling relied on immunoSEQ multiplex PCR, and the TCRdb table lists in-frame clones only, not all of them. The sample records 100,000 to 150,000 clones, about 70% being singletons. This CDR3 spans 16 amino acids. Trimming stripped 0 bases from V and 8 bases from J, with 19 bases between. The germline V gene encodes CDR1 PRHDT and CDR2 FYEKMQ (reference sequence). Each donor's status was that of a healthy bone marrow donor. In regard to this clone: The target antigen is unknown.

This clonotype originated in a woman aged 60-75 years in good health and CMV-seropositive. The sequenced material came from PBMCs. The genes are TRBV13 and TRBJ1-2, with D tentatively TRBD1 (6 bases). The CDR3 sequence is CASSLGLTGSGHGYTF. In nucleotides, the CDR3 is TGTGCCAGCAGCTTAGGCCTAACAGGGTCGGGACACGGCTACACCTTC. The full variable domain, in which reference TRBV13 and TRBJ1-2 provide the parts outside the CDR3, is AAGVIQSPRHLIKEKRETATLKCYPIPRHDTVYWYQQGPGQDPQFLISFYEKMQSDKGSIPDRFSAQQFSDYHSELNMSSLELGDSALYFCASSLGLTGSGHGYTFGSGTRLTVV.